These 7 T cell receptor beta chains share one sample of origin, sequenced in a study of T-cell memory formation after mild COVID-19. MiXCR, run by TCRdb on the 5' RACE reads, gives a single entry per CDR3 protein. The sample shows 300,000 to 400,000 distinct CDR3 sequences, around an eighth of them seen only once. The source material was PBMCs or a T cell subset sorted from them (not recorded which). The source of these receptors is a young man who had mild COVID-19 (a few samples of this study predate the infection). Cell type and time point are not known.

V usage is TRBV24-1 and J usage is TRBJ1-1; no reliable D call. The V and J ends lost 5 bases and 3 bases respectively, with 9 bases between them. Germline CDR1 is KGHDR and CDR2 is SFDVKD. This CDR3 has 13 residues. In DNA form, the CDR3 reads TGTGCCACCAGTGGAGGACTTCACACTGAAGCTTTCTTT. It is translated as CATSGGLHTEAFF.

By proportion, this clonotype is medium-sized. This chain joins TRBV7-2 and TRBJ2-3; tentatively, D is TRBD1 (5 bases). Germline CDR1 reads SGHTA; CDR2 reads FQGNSA. This CDR3 contains 14 residues. V lost 4 bases, J lost 5 bases, and 13 bases lay in between. CDR3 protein: CASSSTRVGDTQYF. The CDR3 DNA is TGTGCCAGCAGCTCGACCAGGGTCGGAGATACGCAGTATTTT.

This chain joins TRBV7-2 and TRBJ2-7; the D gene is possibly TRBD1 (6 bases). Germline values: CDR1 SGHTA, CDR2 FQGNSA. The CDR3 is 14 amino acids. V was shortened by 3 bases and J by 4 bases, with 13 bases between the two germline ends. CDR3 loop: CASSLTQGPYEQYV. For the CDR3, the DNA is TGTGCCAGCAGCTTGACACAGGGACCGTACGAGCAGTACGTC.

V is TRBV11-1 and J is TRBJ1-1; no firm D call. The ends were cut back, 4 bases at V and 1 base at J, with 13 bases in the middle. The CDR3 extends over 15 amino acids. CDR1 is SGHAT, CDR2 FQDESV, per germline (reference sequence). CDR3 sequence reads: CASSSGLNTNTEAFF. In DNA, the CDR3 is TGTGCCAGCAGCTCCGGACTGAATACGAACACTGAAGCTTTCTTT. Variable domain in full (rest from reference TRBV11-1 and TRBJ1-1): EAEVAQSPRYKITEKSQAVAFWCDPISGHATLYWYRQILGQGPELLVQFQDESVVDDSQLPKDRFSAERLKGVDSTLKIQPAELGDSAMYLCASSSGLNTNTEAFFGQGTRLTVV.

In its sample, this clonotype was seen a few times. This chain joins TRBV5-1 and TRBJ1-1; 7 nucleotides line up with TRBD1. This CDR3 spans 18 amino acids. The junction had 15 bases not matched to a gene; V was cut back by 4 bases and J by 0 bases. Looked up from germline, CDR1 is SGHRS and CDR2 is YFSETQ. The DNA of the CDR3 is TGCGCCAGCAGCAGGATTGGCACGGGACAGATAATGAACACTGAAGCTTTCTTT. Translating it yields CASSRIGTGQIMNTEAFF.

This clonotype was seen a handful of times. In DNA form, the CDR3 reads TGCAGTGCTAGGTCCCACAGGGACAATTCACCCCTCCACTTT. This translates into CSARSHRDNSPLHF. V gene TRBV20-1 combines with J gene TRBJ1-6; TRBD1 is a possible D gene (6 bases). Trimming removed 3 bases at V and 7 bases at J, with 13 bases between. CDR3 length: 14 residues. Germline V lookup: CDR1 DFQATT, CDR2 SNEGSKA (reference sequence).

This clonotype has only a few counts. The CDR3 reads CASSPGQTYNSPLHF. The CDR3 DNA is TGCGCCAGCAGCCCGGGACAGACATATAATTCACCCCTCCACTTT. This sequence joins TRBV4-1 and TRBJ1-6, with 7 bases that match TRBD1. The V segment lost 4 bases and the J segment 4 bases; nucleotides outside the gene matches: 4. CDR3 size: 15 residues. CDR1 MGHRA and CDR2 YSYEKL come from the germline V gene.